The present T cell receptor beta chain was sequenced within a study of T cell responses to AZD1222 COVID-19 vaccine. Generated by immunoSEQ multiplex PCR, the TCRdb table keeps only in-frame clones and is missing some. The table has some 180,000 clones, about 90% seen once; the top ten hold roughly 2%. Study results and limitations: Vaccine-associated CD4 TCRs spanned spike, dominant at 160-218 and 743-854. Reportedly, nearly half the spike-specific TCRs target unmutated variant regions.

The ends were cut back, 4 bases at V and 7 bases at J, with 12 bases in the middle. Per germline, CDR1 SGHRS and CDR2 YFSETQ. CDR3 length: 14 residues. Some second doses came at about 4 weeks and others at about 12 weeks; these were pooled. With respect to this clone: Its antigen is as yet unknown.

The sequencing used peripheral blood, collected 28 days after the second AZD1222 dose. The V gene is TRBV5-1, the J gene TRBJ1-6; a weak D match, TRBD1 (5 bases). This clonotype was obtained from an adult who received the AZD1222 COVID-19 vaccine. The CDR3 here is CASSMGQGNSPLHF. The CDR3 DNA follows: TGCGCCAGCAGCATGGGCCAGGGAAATTCACCCCTCCACTTT.